The 27 T cell receptor beta chains given below trace back to one sample, sequenced in a study of identical twins. MiXCR, run by TCRdb on the 5' RACE reads, gives a single entry per CDR3 protein. The table includes under 900,000 distinct CDR3 sequences, roughly 12% detected once. The same data also went into a second study, on yellow fever vaccine responses in identical twins.

Material for sequencing was PBMCs. Receptors were obtained from a young woman in good health.

This clonotype came up many times. The CDR3 DNA is TGTGCCAGCAGCCAAGATGGCAGGGTCGACTATGGCTACACCTTC. This gives the protein CASSQDGRVDYGYTF. The chain uses TRBV3-1 and TRBJ1-2, with D possibly TRBD1 on 5 matching bases. This CDR3 contains 15 residues. Trimming stripped 0 bases from V and 3 bases from J, with 11 bases between. CDR1 is LGHDT, CDR2 YNNKEL, per germline (reference sequence).

This chain links TRBV28 with TRBJ2-5, with D perhaps TRBD1 or TRBD2 (6 bases each). V was shortened by 6 bases and J by 4 bases, with 18 bases between the two germline ends. The CDR3 length is 15 residues. Germline V gene sequence: CDR1 MDHEN, CDR2 SYDVKM. CDR3 region: CASSHPPGAGETQYF. CDR3 sequence (DNA): TGTGCCAGCAGCCACCCACCGGGGGCGGGAGAGACCCAGTACTTC.

This clonotype was seen more than once but under ten times. This chain joins TRBV29-1 and TRBJ2-5, with D perhaps TRBD1 (6 bases). Trimming shortened V by 4 bases and J by 1 base, and 13 bases separated the two germline ends. This CDR3 spans 14 amino acids. Germline CDR1 reads SQVTM; CDR2 reads ANQGSEA. This CDR3 reads CSVVGQNRQETQYF. CDR3 sequence (DNA): TGCAGCGTTGTCGGACAGAACCGCCAAGAGACCCAGTACTTC. Full variable domain (missing parts from reference TRBV29-1 and TRBJ2-5): SAVISQKPSRDICQRGTSLTIQCQVDSQVTMMFWYRQQPGQSLTLIATANQGSEATYESGFVIDKFPISRPNLTFSTLTVSNMSPEDSSIYLCSVVGQNRQETQYFGPGTRLLVL.

The V and J genes are TRBV14 and TRBJ2-1, with D perhaps matching TRBD1 or TRBD2 (5 bases each). Germline values: CDR1 SGHDN, CDR2 FVKESK. V was clipped by 4 bases and J by 10 bases, with 20 bases between them. This CDR3 spans 15 amino acids. This CDR3 reads CASSPDRDRTAEQFF. In DNA form, the CDR3 reads TGTGCCAGCAGCCCAGACCGGGACCGTACAGCGGAGCAGTTCTTC.

This clonotype has at least ten counts. V and J are TRBV10-3 and TRBJ1-5, with TRBD1 matching over 7 bases. The CDR3 loop spans 14 amino acids. In germline, CDR1 is ENHRY, CDR2 SYGVKD. The trim removed 7 bases at V and 3 bases at J, leaving 6 bases unmatched. CDR3 coding DNA: TGTGCCATCACCGACGACAGGGACAATCAGCCCCAGCATTTT. This encodes CAITDDRDNQPQHF.

The chain couples TRBV28 to TRBJ2-6; 8 bases line up with TRBD2. CDR3 size: 19 residues. The germline V gene encodes CDR1 MDHEN and CDR2 SYDVKM. The J segment lost 3 bases and the V segment lost 7 bases, leaving 17 bases of the junction unmatched. CDR3 in DNA: TGTGCCAGCACCACCGCCGGCAAGCGGGGGAAGCGTGGGGCCAACGTCCTGACTTTC. As protein: CASTTAGKRGKRGANVLTF.

V and J are TRBV5-1 and TRBJ2-5; the match to TRBD2 covers 9 bases. CDR1 is SGHRS, CDR2 YFSETQ, per germline. The CDR3 runs 17 residues. The J segment lost 4 bases and the V segment lost 0 bases, leaving 10 bases of the junction unmatched. The CDR3 DNA sequence: TGCGCCAGCAGCTTGGATGCGCTAGCGGGGTTTGGAGAGACCCAGTACTTC. Translated: CASSLDALAGFGETQYF.

The rearrangement uses TRBV19 and TRBJ2-3; the D gene is possibly TRBD2 (6 bases). Germline CDR1 is LNHDA and CDR2 is SQIVND (reference sequence). With 4 bases removed from V and 4 bases from J, the gap between germline ends came to 12 bases. The CDR3 is 14 residues long. CDR3 sequence reads: CASSSGATADTQYF. The CDR3 DNA follows: TGTGCCAGTAGTAGCGGGGCCACGGCAGATACGCAGTATTTT.

This clonotype showed up just a few times. The V and J genes are TRBV2 and TRBJ2-7, with TRBD2 matching over 12 bases. This CDR3 region has 18 residues. Per germline, CDR1 SNHLY and CDR2 FYNNEI. Trimming cost V 6 bases and J 0 bases; bases outside gene matches: 12. Here the CDR3 DNA reads TGTGCCAGCAGGGAGAGACTAGCGGGAGTGCCCTTCTCCTACGAGCAGTACTTC. This sequence encodes CASRERLAGVPFSYEQYF.

This chain joins TRBV28 and TRBJ2-1; TRBD2 matches 10 bases. Germline assignment: CDR1 MDHEN and CDR2 SYDVKM. The CDR3 consists of 19 residues. V was pared by 4 bases and J by 4 bases, with 16 bases of the junction left unmatched. The CDR3 DNA follows: TGTGCCAGCAGTTCCCCTCCATCCGGGACTAGCGCCTTATACAATGAGCAGTTCTTC. Its translation: CASSSPPSGTSALYNEQFF.

This clonotype showed up many times. The chain has TRBV7-6 and TRBJ2-3; D remains unclear. This CDR3 is built from 12 residues. The V end was cut by 6 bases, the J end by 0 bases, with 4 bases between. Germline V gene sequence: CDR1 SGHVS, CDR2 FNYEAQ. The CDR3 DNA reads TGTGCCAGCAGAGACAGCACAGATACGCAGTATTTT. It is translated as CASRDSTDTQYF.

This clonotype was counted ten times or more. The CDR3 reads CASSFWTVNTGELFF. In DNA, the CDR3 is TGTGCCAGCAGCTTCTGGACAGTCAACACCGGGGAGCTGTTTTTT. V usage is TRBV11-2 and J usage is TRBJ2-2; D is perhaps TRBD1 (6 bases). The germline gives CDR1 SGHAT, CDR2 FQNNGV. V lost 3 bases and J 2 bases, leaving 10 bases between the germline ends. This CDR3 has 15 residues.

V usage is TRBV3-1 and J usage is TRBJ2-2; possible D gene TRBD2, 6 bases. Trimming took 0 bases from V and 5 from J, leaving 13 bases between them. The CDR3 runs 16 residues. CDR1 and CDR2 from the germline V gene are LGHDT and YNNKEL (reference sequence). CDR3 region: CASSQDLGGVTGELFF. The CDR3 DNA follows: TGTGCCAGCAGCCAAGATCTCGGCGGGGTTACCGGGGAGCTGTTTTTT.

This clonotype has a count of ten or more. V is TRBV6-1 and J is TRBJ1-1; D is uncertain. The germline gives CDR1 MNHNS, CDR2 SASEGT. The CDR3 runs 13 residues. V gave up 6 bases and J gave up 1 base, with 9 bases separating them. The CDR3 nucleotides read TGTGCCAGCAGGTCAAGGGAGAACACTGAAGCTTTCTTT. Translation: CASRSRENTEAFF.

There are many counts of this clonotype. Sequence at one end of the junction differs from germline and may be a read error. The J gene is TRBJ2-5, the V gene TRBV5-1; the match to TRBD2 covers 7 bases. Germline CDR1 and CDR2: SGHRS and YFSETQ. The CDR3 spans 13 residues. The CDR3 loop is CASSLAAGETQYF. The CDR3 coding sequence is TGTGCCAGCAGTTTGGCAGCGGGGGAGACCCAGTACTTC.

The chain links TRBV24-1 to TRBJ1-6; D is perhaps TRBD1 (5 bases). V was cut by 11 bases and J by 5 bases, with 9 bases left in between. Per germline, CDR1 KGHDR and CDR2 SFDVKD. This CDR3 spans 12 amino acids. The CDR3 reads CAISQDNSPLHF. The CDR3 coding sequence is TGTGCCATCTCACAGGATAATTCACCCCTCCACTTT.

This clonotype showed up just a few times. This chain uses TRBV6-6 with TRBJ1-5; no firm D call. CDR3 length equals 12 residues. Trimming cost V 7 bases and J 7 bases, with 11 bases left between them. Germline V lookup: CDR1 MNHNY, CDR2 SVGAGI (reference sequence). The CDR3 DNA reads TGTGCCAGCAACTACGGCGAGCAGCCCCAGCATTTT. Protein sequence: CASNYGEQPQHF.

There are a few counts of this clonotype. J is TRBJ2-2 and V is TRBV5-1; TRBD1 aligns across 8 bases. This CDR3 comprises 14 residues. The germline CDR1 and CDR2 sequences are SGHRS and YFSETQ. The V segment lost 2 bases and the J segment 6 bases; nucleotides outside the gene matches: 3. The CDR3 reads CASSFGQGAGELFF. The CDR3 nucleotides are TGCGCCAGCAGCTTTGGACAGGGAGCCGGGGAGCTGTTTTTT.

The chain couples TRBV21-1 to TRBJ2-7; the table names TRBD2, a call not compared with the DNA. TRBV21-1 is deemed a pseudogene. The CDR3 has 13 amino acids. The chain's CDR3 is CASNGRGGHEQYV. The DNA of the CDR3 is TGTGCCAGCAACGGGAGGGGGGGACACGAGCAGTACGTC.

This clonotype was detected once. The junction and the germline gene differ at one end; a read error may be behind it. This chain joins TRBV20-1 and TRBJ2-2, with D perhaps matching TRBD2 (6 bases). The germline gives CDR1 DFQATT, CDR2 SNEGSKA (reference sequence). CDR3 size: 17 residues. The CDR3 protein is CCALKFRFGRGTGELFF. In nucleotides, the CDR3 is TGCTGTGCCCTAAAGTTTCGGTTCGGGAGAGGAACCGGGGAGCTGTTTTTT.

This rearrangement joins TRBV6-5 to TRBJ1-1; D is ambiguous. The germline V gene has CDR1 MNHEY and CDR2 SVGAGI. This CDR3 region has 12 residues. V was trimmed by 4 bases and J by 6 bases, leaving 9 bases between them. The CDR3 region is CASSFGRSEAFF. For the CDR3, the DNA is TGTGCCAGCAGTTTCGGGCGATCTGAAGCTTTCTTT.

Worth noting for this clonotype: A read error may be the cause here, since a much bigger clone is one base away. The rearrangement joins TRBV12-3 or TRBV12-4 to TRBJ2-7, with 7 bases lining up with TRBD1. The CDR3 length is 13 residues. Written as DNA, the CDR3 is TGTGCCAGCGGTTTGCGGACAGGCTACGAGCAGTACGTC. As protein: CASGLRTGYEQYV.

This clonotype was seen a few times. The J gene is TRBJ2-1, the V gene TRBV7-9; the match to TRBD1 covers 7 bases. Germline CDR1 and CDR2: SEHNR and FQNEAQ (reference sequence). The V segment lost 7 bases and the J segment 1 base; nucleotides outside the gene matches: 7. The CDR3 length is 15 residues. Here the CDR3 reads CASTPRGNSYNEQFF. The CDR3 region has the DNA TGTGCCAGCACCCCCAGGGGGAATTCCTACAATGAGCAGTTCTTC.

The rearrangement links TRBV13 to TRBJ2-3; TRBD2 is a possible D gene (5 bases). The V gene's germline CDR1 is PRHDT and CDR2 FYEKMQ (reference sequence). V dropped 5 bases and J dropped 0 bases, with 12 bases sitting between them. CDR3 length equals 15 residues. CDR3 DNA: TGTGCCAGCAGCCAACGGGGAGAGAGCACAGATACGCAGTATTTT. Encoded protein: CASSQRGESTDTQYF.

This clonotype has ten or more counts. The J gene is TRBJ1-5, the V gene TRBV4-1, with 8 bases lining up with TRBD1. The CDR3 is 14 amino acids. Trimming cost V 6 bases and J 6 bases; bases outside gene matches: 7. CDR1 and CDR2 (germline): MGHRA, YSYEKL. CDR3: CASRGTGFGQPQHF. For the CDR3, the DNA is TGCGCCAGCAGGGGGACAGGCTTTGGTCAGCCCCAGCATTTT.

The chain carries TRBV2 and TRBJ1-2; D is unclear. From germline, CDR1 is SNHLY and CDR2 FYNNEI. Trimming shortened V by 9 bases and J by 2 bases, and 13 bases separated the two germline ends. The CDR3 spans 13 residues. Written as DNA, the CDR3 is TGTGCCAGTGATAGGCGGACGAACTATGGCTACACCTTC. Protein product: CASDRRTNYGYTF.

The J gene is TRBJ1-2, the V gene TRBV6-1; D call uncertain. CDR1 and CDR2 from the germline V gene are MNHNS and SASEGT. V shed 7 bases and J shed 4 bases, with 10 bases lying between them. This CDR3 comprises 12 residues. In DNA form, the CDR3 reads TGTGCCAGCACAAATACCGGCTATGGCTACACCTTC. Translated: CASTNTGYGYTF.